This T cell receptor (beta chain) was captured by sequencing in a study of cytomegalovirus exposure and HLA in healthy donors. Study outcomes and limitations: In an earlier analysis, in some 600 donors, most V segments appeared productive either ~90% or ~30% of the time.

Details on this clone: Its antigen is undetermined.

A multiplex PCR was run with 60 Vbeta primers and 13 Jbeta primers. Sequencing was performed with immunoSEQ multiplex PCR; in TCRdb, only in-frame clones are kept and a portion is missing. The data hold under 150,000 clones, with around 78% observed a single time. The CDR3 totals 14 residues. Unmatched junction bases numbered 2, after V lost 4 bases and J lost 0 bases. In germline, CDR1 is MNHEY, CDR2 SVGAGI. The V and J genes are TRBV6-5 and TRBJ1-2; 7 nucleotides line up with TRBD1. This clonotype originated in a woman between 40 and 50 years old in good health and CMV-seropositive. The sequenced sample was PBMCs. The CDR3 DNA is TGTGCCAGCAGTTGGGGACAGCCTAACTATGGCTACACCTTC. Protein product: CASSWGQPNYGYTF.